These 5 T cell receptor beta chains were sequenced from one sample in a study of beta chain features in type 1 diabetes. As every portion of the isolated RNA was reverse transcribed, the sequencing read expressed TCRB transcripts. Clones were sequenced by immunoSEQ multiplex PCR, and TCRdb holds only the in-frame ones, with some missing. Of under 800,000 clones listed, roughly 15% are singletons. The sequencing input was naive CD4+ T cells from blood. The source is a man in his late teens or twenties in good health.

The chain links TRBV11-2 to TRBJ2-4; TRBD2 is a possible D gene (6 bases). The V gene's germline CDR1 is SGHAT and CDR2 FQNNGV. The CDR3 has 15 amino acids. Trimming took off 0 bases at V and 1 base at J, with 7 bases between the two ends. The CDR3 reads CASSLEGGAKNIQYF. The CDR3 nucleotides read TGTGCCAGCAGCTTAGAAGGAGGGGCCAAAAACATTCAGTACTTC.

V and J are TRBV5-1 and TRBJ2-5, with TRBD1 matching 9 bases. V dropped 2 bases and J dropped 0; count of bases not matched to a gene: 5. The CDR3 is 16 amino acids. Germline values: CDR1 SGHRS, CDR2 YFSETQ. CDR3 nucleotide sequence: TGCGCCAGCAGCTTAGCCGGGACAGGGTACCAAGAGACCCAGTACTTC. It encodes CASSLAGTGYQETQYF. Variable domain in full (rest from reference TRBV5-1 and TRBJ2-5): KAGVTQTPRYLIKTRGQQVTLSCSPISGHRSVSWYQQTPGQGLQFLFEYFSETQRNKGNFPGRFSGRQFSNSRSEMNVSTLELGDSALYLCASSLAGTGYQETQYFGPGTRLLVL.

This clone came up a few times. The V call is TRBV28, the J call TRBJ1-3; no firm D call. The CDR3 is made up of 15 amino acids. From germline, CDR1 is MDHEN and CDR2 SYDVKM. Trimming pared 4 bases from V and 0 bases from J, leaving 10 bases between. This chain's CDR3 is CASSSPGSSGNTIYF. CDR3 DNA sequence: TGTGCCAGCAGTTCTCCCGGCAGCTCTGGAAACACCATATATTTT.

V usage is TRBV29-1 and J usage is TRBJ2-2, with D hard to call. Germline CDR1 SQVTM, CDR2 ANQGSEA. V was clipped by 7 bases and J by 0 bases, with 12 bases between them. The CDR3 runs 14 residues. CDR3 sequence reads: CSALGWANTGELFF. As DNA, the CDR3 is TGCAGCGCCCTAGGATGGGCGAACACCGGGGAGCTGTTTTTT.

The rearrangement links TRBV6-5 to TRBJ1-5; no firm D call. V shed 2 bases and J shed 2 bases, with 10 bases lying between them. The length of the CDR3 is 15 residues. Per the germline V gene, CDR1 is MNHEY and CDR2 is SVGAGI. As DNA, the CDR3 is TGTGCCAGCAGTTACGCCGGTTTAGGCAATCAGCCCCAGCATTTT. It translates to CASSYAGLGNQPQHF.